The clone carrying this T cell receptor (beta chain) has more than one count but fewer than ten. Its antigen is currently unknown. The source of the sample is a study of T cell repertoires in cytomegalovirus infection. Background on the study: CMV infection plus the matching HLA type was flagged by public TCR beta signatures. General observations from the study: CMV-specific TCR beta clonotypes restricted by HLA-C dominated the ex vivo response.

CDR3 size: 15 residues. Per the germline V gene, CDR1 is KGHSH and CDR2 is LQKENI. V gave up 6 bases and J gave up 0 bases, with 9 bases separating them. MiXCR, run by TCRdb on the reads, gives a single entry per CDR3 protein. This sample has hundreds of thousands of distinct CDR3 sequences, with roughly a third found just once. The specimen was cultured PBMCs, collected from culture after CMV antigen stimulation. This receptor was identified in a human donor in good health (CMV status not recorded). Some clones in this sample may be carry-over from other donors' samples. J is TRBJ1-6 and V is TRBV18; D ambiguous. As DNA, the CDR3 is TGTGCCAGCTCGCCCCTCAACTCCTATAATTCACCCCTCCACTTT. Residues: CASSPLNSYNSPLHF.